This entry features one TCR beta chain sequence. This entry comes from a study of CD8 T cells in Susac syndrome. An amount of RNA that ranged from roughly 0.5 to 1 ug was reverse transcribed with random hexamers. The authors amplified TCR beta CDR3 across 54 Vbeta and 13 Jbeta using immunoSEQ multiplex PCR. One entry per CDR3 protein, called by TCRdb with MiXCR from the immunoSEQ multiplex PCR reads. The table includes around 160,000 distinct CDR3 sequences, approximately 96% detected once. The sample comprised CD4+ T cells from PBMCs. The clonotype originates from a human donor in good health.

The CDR3, as DNA: TGTGCCAGTAGCCGGGACGGAACTAACACTGAAGCTTTCTTT. Translated: CASSRDGTNTEAFF. This chain links TRBV19 with TRBJ1-1; possibly TRBD1 for D (5 bases). Germline values: CDR1 LNHDA, CDR2 SQIVND (reference sequence). The CDR3 runs to 14 residues. Deletions cut 6 bases from V and 2 bases from J, with 13 bases between.